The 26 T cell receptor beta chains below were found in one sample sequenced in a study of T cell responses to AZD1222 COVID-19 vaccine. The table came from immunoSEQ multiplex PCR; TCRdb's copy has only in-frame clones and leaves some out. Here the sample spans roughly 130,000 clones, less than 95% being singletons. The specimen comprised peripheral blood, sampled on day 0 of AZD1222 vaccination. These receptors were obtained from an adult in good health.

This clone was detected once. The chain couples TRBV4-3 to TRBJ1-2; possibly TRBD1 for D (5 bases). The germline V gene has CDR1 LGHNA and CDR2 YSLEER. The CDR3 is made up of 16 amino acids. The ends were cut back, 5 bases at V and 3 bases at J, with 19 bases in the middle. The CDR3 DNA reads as TGCGCCAGCAGCGACAATCTACCCGACAGTGACTATGGCTACACCTTC. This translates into CASSDNLPDSDYGYTF.

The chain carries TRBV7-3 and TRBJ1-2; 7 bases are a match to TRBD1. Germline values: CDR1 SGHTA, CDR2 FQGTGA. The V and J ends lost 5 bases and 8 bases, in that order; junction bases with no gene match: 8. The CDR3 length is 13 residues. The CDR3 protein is CASSPRQGHGYTF. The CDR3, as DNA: TGTGCCAGCAGCCCCAGACAGGGACACGGCTACACCTTC.

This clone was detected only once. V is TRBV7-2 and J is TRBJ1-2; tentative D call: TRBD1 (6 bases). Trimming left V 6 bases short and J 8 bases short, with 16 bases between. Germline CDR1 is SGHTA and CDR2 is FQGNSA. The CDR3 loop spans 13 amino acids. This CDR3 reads CASRYRDFGGYTF. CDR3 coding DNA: TGTGCCAGCAGATACAGGGATTTTGGGGGCTACACCTTC.

CDR3 amino acids: CASSLGDGYNEQFF. The CDR3 bases are TGTGCCAGCAGCTTAGGGGACGGCTACAATGAGCAGTTCTTC. V and J are TRBV7-9 and TRBJ2-1, with D possibly called TRBD1 or TRBD2 (5 bases each). V lost 1 base to trimming and J lost 3 bases, with 7 bases between them. The CDR3 totals 14 residues. CDR1 and CDR2 (germline): SEHNR, FQNEAQ (reference sequence).

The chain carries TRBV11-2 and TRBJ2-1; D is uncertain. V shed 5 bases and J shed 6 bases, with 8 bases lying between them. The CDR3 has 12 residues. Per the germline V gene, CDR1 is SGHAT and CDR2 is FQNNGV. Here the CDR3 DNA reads TGTGCCAGCAGCCTAGGGATCAATGAGCAGTTCTTC. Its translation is CASSLGINEQFF.

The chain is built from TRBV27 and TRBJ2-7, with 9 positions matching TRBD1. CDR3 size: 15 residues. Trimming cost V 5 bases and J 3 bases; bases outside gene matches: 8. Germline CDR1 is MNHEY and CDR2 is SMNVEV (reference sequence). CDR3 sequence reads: CASSHLGGQGYEQYF. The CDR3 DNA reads TGTGCCAGCAGTCACCTCGGGGGACAGGGCTACGAGCAGTACTTC.

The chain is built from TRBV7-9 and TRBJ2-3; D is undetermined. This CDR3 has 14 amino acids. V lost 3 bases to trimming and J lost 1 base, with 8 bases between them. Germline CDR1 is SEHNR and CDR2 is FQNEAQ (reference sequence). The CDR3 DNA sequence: TGTGCCAGCAGCTTTAGCCTCCGCACAGATACGCAGTATTTT. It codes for CASSFSLRTDTQYF.

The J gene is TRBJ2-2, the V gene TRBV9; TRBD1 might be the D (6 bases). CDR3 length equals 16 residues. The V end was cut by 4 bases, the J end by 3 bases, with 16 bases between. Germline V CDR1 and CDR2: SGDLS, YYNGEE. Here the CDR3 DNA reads TGTGCCAGCAGCCCCCATGGGGACATCTACACCGGGGAGCTGTTTTTT. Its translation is CASSPHGDIYTGELFF.

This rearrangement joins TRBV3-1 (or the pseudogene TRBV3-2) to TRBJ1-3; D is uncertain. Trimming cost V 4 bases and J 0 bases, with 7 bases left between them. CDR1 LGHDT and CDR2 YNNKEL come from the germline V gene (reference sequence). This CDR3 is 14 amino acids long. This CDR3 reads CASSPLHSGNTIYF. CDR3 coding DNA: TGTGCCAGCAGCCCCTTGCACTCTGGAAACACCATATATTTT.

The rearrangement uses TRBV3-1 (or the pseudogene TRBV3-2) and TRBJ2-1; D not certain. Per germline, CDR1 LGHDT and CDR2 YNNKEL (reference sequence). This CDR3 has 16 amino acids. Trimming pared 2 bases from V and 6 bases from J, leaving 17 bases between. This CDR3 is CASSQSDGRPINEQFF. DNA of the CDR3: TGTGCCAGCAGCCAATCCGACGGGCGACCAATCAATGAGCAGTTCTTC.

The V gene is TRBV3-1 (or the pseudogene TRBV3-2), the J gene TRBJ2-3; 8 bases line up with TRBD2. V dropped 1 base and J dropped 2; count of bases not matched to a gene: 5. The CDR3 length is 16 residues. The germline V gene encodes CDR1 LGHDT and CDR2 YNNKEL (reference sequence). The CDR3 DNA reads TGTGCCAGCAGCCAAGTGGCGGGGGGATCCACAGATACGCAGTATTTT. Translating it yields CASSQVAGGSTDTQYF.

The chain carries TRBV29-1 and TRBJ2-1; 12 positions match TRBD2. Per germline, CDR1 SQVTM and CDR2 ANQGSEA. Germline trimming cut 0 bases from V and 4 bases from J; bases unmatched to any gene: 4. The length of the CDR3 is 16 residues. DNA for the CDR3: TGCAGCGTTGAAGACCTTCTAGCGGGAGGGTACAATGAGCAGTTCTTC. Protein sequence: CSVEDLLAGGYNEQFF.

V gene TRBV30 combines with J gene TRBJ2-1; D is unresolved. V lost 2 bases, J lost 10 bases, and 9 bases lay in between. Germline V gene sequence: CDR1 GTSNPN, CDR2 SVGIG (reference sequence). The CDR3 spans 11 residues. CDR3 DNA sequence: TGTGCCTGGAGTCTGGGTCGGGAGCAGTTCTTC. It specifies CAWSLGREQFF.

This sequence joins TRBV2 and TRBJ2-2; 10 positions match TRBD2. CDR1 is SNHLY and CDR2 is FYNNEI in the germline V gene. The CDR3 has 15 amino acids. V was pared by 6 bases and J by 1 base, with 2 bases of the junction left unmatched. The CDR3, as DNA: TGTGCCAGCAGGAGACTAGCGGGGAACACCGGGGAGCTGTTTTTT. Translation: CASRRLAGNTGELFF.

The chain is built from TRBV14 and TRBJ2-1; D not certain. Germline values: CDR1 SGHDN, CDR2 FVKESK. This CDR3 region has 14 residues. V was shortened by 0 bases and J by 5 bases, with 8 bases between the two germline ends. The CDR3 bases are TGTGCCAGCAGCCAAGATCTTGGTGACAATGAGCAGTTCTTC. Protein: CASSQDLGDNEQFF.

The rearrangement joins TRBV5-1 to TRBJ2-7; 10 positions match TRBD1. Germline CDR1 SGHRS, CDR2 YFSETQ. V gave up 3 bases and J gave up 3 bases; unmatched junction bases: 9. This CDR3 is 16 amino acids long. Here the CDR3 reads CASSYAVGQGIYEQYF. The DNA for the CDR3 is TGCGCCAGCAGCTACGCGGTGGGACAGGGGATCTACGAGCAGTACTTC.

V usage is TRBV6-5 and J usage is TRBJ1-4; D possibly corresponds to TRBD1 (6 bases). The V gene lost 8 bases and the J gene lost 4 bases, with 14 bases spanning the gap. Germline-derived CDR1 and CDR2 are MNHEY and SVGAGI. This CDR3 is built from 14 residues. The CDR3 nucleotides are TGTGCCAGCCTAGTCAGGGGATATAATGAAAAACTGTTTTTT. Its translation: CASLVRGYNEKLFF.

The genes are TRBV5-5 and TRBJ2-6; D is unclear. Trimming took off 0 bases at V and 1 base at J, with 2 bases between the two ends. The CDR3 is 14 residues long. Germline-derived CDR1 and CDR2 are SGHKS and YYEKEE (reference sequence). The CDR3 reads CASSLDSGANVLTF. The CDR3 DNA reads TGTGCCAGCAGCTTGGATTCTGGGGCCAACGTCCTGACTTTC.

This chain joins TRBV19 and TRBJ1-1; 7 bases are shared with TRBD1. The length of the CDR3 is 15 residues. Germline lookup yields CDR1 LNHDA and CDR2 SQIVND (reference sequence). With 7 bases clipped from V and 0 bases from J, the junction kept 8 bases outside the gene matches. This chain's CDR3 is CASIDRVPMNTEAFF. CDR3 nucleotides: TGTGCCAGTATAGACAGGGTCCCCATGAACACTGAAGCTTTCTTT.

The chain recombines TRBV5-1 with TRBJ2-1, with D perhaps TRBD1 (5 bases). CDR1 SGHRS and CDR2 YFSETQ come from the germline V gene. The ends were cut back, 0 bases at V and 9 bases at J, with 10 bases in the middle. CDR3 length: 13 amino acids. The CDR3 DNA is TGCGCCAGCAGCTTGGCATGGCAGGGTGAGCAGTTCTTC. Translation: CASSLAWQGEQFF.

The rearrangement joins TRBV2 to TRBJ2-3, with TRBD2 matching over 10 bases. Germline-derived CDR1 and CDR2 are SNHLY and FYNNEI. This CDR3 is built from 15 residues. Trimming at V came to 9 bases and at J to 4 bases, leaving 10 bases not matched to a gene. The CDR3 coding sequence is TGTGCCAGGGGGGAGCGGGAGGGCCTTCCAGATACGCAGTATTTT. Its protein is CARGEREGLPDTQYF.

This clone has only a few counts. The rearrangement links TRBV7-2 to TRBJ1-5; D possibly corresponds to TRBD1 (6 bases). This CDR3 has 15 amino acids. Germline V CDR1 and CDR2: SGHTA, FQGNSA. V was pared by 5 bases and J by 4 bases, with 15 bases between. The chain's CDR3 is CASSLGTRENQPQHF. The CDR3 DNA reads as TGTGCCAGCAGCCTCGGGACACGAGAAAATCAGCCCCAGCATTTT.

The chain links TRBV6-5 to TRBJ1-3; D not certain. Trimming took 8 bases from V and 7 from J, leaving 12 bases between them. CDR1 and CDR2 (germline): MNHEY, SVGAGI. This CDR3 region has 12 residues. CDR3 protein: CASRMSSNTIYF. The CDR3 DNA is TGTGCCAGCCGGATGTCCTCGAACACCATATATTTT.

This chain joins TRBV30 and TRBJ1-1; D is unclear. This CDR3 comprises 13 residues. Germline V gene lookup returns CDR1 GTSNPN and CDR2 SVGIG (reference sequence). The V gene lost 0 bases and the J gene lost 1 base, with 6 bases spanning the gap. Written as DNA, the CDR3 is TGTGCCTGGAGTGTGGCGGAGAACACTGAAGCTTTCTTT. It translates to CAWSVAENTEAFF.

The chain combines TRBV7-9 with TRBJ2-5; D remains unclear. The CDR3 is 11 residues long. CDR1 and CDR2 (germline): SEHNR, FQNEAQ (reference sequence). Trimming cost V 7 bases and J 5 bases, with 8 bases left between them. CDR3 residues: CASMQTETQYF. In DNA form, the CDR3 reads TGTGCCAGCATGCAGACGGAGACCCAGTACTTC.

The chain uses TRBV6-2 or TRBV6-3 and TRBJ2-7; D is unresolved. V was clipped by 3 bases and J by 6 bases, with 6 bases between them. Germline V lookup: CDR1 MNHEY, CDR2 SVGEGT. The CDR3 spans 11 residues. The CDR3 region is CASSYRAEQYF. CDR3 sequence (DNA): TGTGCCAGCAGTTATAGGGCCGAGCAGTACTTC.